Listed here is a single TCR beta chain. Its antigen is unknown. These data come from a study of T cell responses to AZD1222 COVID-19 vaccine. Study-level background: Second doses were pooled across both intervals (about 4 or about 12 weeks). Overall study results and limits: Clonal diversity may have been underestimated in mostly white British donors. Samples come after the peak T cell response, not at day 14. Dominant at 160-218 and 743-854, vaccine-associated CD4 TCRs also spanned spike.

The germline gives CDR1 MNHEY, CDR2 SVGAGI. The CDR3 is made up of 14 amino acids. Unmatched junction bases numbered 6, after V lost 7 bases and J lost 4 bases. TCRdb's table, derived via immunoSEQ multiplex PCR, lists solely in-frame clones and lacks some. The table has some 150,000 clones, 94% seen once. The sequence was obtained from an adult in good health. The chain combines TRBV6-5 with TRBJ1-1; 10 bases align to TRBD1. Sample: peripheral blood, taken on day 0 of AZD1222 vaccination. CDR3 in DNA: TGTGCCAGCACCTGGGACAGGGGTGGCACTGAAGCTTTCTTT. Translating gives CASTWDRGGTEAFF.